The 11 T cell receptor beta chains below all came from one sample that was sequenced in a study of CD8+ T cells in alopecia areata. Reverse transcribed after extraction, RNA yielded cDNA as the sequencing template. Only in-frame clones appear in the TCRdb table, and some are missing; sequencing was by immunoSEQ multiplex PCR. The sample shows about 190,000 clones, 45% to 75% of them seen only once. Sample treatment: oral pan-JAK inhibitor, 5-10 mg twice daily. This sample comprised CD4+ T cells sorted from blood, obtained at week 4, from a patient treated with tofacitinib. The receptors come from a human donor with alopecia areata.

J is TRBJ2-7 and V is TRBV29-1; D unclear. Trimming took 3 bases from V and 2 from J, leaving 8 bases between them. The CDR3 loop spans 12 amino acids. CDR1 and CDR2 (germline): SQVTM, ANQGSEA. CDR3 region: CSVEVPPYEQYF. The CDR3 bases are TGCAGCGTTGAGGTACCGCCCTACGAGCAGTACTTC.

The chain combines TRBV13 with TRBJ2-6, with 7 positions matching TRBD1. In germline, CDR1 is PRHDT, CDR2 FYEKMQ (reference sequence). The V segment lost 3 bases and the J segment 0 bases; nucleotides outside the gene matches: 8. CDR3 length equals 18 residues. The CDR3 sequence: CASSFDPGQPSGANVLTF. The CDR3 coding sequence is TGTGCCAGCAGCTTCGATCCGGGACAGCCCTCTGGGGCCAACGTCCTGACTTTC. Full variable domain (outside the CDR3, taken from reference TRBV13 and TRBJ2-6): AAGVIQSPRHLIKEKRETATLKCYPIPRHDTVYWYQQGPGQDPQFLISFYEKMQSDKGSIPDRFSAQQFSDYHSELNMSSLELGDSALYFCASSFDPGQPSGANVLTFGAGSRLTVL.

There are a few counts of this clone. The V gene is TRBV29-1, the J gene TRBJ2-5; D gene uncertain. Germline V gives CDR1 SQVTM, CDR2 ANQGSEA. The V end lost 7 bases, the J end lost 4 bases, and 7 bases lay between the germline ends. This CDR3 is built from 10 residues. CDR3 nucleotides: TGCAGCGGGACGCGAGAGACCCAGTACTTC. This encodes CSGTRETQYF. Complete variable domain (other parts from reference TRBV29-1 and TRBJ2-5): SAVISQKPSRDICQRGTSLTIQCQVDSQVTMMFWYRQQPGQSLTLIATANQGSEATYESGFVIDKFPISRPNLTFSTLTVSNMSPEDSSIYLCSGTRETQYFGPGTRLLVL.

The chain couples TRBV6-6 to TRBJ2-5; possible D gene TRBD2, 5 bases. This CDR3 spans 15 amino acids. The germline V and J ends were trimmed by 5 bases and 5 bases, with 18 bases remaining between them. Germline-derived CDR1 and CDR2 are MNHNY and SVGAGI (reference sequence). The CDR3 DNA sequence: TGTGCCAGCAGTCCGGACCGATCACGGAGGGAGACCCAGTACTTC. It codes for CASSPDRSRRETQYF.

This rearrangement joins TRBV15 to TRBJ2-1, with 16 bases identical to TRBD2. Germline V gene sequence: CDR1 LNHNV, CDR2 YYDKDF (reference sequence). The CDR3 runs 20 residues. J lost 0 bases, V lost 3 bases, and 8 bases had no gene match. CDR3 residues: CATSSSPGLAGGSSYNEQFF. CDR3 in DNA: TGTGCCACCAGCAGTTCCCCGGGACTAGCGGGAGGGAGCTCCTACAATGAGCAGTTCTTC.

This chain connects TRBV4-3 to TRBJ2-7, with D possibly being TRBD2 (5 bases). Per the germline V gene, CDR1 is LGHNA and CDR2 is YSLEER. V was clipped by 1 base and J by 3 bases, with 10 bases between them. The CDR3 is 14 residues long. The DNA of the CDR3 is TGCGCCAGCAGCCAAGCCCAAGGAGGCTACGAGCAGTACTTC. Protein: CASSQAQGGYEQYF.

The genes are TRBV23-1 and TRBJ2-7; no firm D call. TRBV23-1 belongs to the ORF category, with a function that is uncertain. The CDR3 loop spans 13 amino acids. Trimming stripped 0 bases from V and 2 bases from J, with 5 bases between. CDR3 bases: TGCGCCAGCAGTCAATCCGTGGCCTACGAGCAGTACTTC. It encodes CASSQSVAYEQYF.

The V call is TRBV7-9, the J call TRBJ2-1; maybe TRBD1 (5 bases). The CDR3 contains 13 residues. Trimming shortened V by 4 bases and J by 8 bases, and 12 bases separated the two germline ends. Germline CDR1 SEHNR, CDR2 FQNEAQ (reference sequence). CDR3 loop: CASSSSRADEQFF. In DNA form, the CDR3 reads TGTGCCAGCAGCTCCTCCAGGGCGGATGAGCAGTTCTTC.

Here the CDR3 DNA reads TGCAGCCCCTCTTTCGGACAAGAGACCCAGTACTTC. Translation: CSPSFGQETQYF. The V and J genes are TRBV29-1 and TRBJ2-5; no clear D. V gave up 8 bases and J gave up 2 bases, with 12 bases separating them. The CDR3 is made up of 12 amino acids. The germline CDR1 and CDR2 sequences are SQVTM and ANQGSEA.

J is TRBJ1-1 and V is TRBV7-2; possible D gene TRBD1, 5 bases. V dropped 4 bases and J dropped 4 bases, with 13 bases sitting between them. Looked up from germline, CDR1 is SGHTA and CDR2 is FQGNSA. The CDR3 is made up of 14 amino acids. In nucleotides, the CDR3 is TGTGCCAGCAGCTACGACAGAATCCTCACTGAAGCTTTCTTT. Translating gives CASSYDRILTEAFF. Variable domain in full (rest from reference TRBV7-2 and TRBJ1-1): GAGVSQSPSNKVTEKGKDVELRCDPISGHTALYWYRQSLGQGLEFLIYFQGNSAPDKSGLPSDRFSAERTGGSVSTLTIQRTQQEDSAVYLCASSYDRILTEAFFGQGTRLTVV.

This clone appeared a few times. The CDR3 region is CASSVSGTGELFF. The CDR3, as DNA: TGTGCCAGCAGTGTTTCTGGGACCGGGGAGCTGTTTTTT. The J gene is TRBJ2-2, the V gene TRBV6-1, with D uncertain. This CDR3 has 13 amino acids. In germline, CDR1 is MNHNS, CDR2 SASEGT. V dropped 4 bases and J dropped 5 bases, with 8 bases sitting between them.